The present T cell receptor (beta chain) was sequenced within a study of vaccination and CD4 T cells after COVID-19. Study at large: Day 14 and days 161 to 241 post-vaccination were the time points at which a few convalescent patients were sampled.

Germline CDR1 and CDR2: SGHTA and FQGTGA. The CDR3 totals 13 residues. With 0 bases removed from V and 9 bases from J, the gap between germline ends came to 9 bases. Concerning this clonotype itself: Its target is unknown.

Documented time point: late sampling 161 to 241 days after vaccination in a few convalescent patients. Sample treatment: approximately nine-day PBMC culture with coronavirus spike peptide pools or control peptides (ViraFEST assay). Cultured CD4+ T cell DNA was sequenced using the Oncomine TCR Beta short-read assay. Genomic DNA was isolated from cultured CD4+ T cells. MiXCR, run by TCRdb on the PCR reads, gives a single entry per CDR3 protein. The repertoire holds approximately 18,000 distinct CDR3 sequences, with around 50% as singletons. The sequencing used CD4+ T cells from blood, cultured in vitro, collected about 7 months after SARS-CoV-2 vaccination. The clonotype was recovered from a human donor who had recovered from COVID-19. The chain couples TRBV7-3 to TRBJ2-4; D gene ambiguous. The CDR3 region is CASSLTSVSIQYF. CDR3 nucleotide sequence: TGTGCCAGCAGCTTAACGAGTGTTAGCATTCAGTACTTC.